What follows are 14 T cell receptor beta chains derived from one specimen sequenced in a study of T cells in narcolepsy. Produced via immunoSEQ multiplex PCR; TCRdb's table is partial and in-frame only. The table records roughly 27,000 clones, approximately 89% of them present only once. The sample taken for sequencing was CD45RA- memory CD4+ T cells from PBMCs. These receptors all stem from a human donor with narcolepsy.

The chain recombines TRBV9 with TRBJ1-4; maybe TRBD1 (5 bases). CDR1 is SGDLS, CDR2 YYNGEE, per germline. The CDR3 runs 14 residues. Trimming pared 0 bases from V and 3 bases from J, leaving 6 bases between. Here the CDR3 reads CASSVGGANEKLFF. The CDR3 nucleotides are TGTGCCAGCAGCGTAGGGGGGGCTAATGAAAAACTGTTTTTT.

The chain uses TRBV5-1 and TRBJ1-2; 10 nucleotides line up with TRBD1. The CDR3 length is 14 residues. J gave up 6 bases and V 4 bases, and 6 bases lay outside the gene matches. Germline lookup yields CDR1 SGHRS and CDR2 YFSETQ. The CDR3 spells CASSRTGGRDGYTF. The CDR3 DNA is TGCGCCAGCAGCCGGACAGGGGGTAGGGATGGCTACACCTTC.

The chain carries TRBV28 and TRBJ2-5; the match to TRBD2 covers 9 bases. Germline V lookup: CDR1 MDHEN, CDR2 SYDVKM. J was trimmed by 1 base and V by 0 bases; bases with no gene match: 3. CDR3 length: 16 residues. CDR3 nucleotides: TGTGCCAGCAGTTTATGGAATAGCGGGGGCCAAGAGACCCAGTACTTC. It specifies CASSLWNSGGQETQYF.

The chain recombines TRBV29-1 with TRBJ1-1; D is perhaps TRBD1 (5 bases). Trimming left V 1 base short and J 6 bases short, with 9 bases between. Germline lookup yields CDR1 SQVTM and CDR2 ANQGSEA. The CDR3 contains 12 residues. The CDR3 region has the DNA TGCAGCGTTGAAGGCGAGGGACCTGAAGCTTTCTTT. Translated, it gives CSVEGEGPEAFF.

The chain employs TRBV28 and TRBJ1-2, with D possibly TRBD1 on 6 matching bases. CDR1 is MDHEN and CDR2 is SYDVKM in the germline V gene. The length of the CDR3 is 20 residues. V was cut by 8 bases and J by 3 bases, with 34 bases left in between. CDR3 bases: TGTGCCAGCCGTTCCCCCGGGCAGGGGCACGCTGGGAGCCGGGACTATGGCTACACCTTC. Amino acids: CASRSPGQGHAGSRDYGYTF.

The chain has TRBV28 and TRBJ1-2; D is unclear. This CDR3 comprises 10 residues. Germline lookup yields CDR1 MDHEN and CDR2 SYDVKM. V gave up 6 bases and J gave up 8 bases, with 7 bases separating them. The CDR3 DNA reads TGTGCCAGCAGCAGCATGGGCTACACCTTC. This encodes CASSSMGYTF.

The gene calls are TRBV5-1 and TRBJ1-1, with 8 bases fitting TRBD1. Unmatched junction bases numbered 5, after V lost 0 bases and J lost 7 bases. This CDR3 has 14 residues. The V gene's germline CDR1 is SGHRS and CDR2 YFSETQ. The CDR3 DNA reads TGCGCCAGCAGCTTGGGGCCAGGGGGCGATGAAGCTTTCTTT. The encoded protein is CASSLGPGGDEAFF.

The CDR3 spells CASSSTGTLEAFF. The CDR3 nucleotides are TGTGCCAGCAGTTCCACCGGGACACTCGAAGCTTTCTTT. This chain links TRBV6-1 with TRBJ1-1, with D possibly TRBD1 on 6 matching bases. The CDR3 covers 13 residues. Germline lookup yields CDR1 MNHNS and CDR2 SASEGT. V was pared by 5 bases and J by 8 bases, with 15 bases between.

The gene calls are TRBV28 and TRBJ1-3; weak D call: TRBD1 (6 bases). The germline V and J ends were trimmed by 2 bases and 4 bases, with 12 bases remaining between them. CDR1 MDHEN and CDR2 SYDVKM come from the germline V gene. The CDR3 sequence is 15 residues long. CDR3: CASSLGGTPGNTIYF. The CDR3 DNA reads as TGTGCCAGCAGTTTAGGCGGGACACCAGGAAACACCATATATTTT. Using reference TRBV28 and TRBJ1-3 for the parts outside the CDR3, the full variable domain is DVKVTQSSRYLVKRTGEKVFLECVQDMDHENMFWYRQDPGLGLRLIYFSYDVKMKEKGDIPEGYSVSREKKERFSLILESASTNQTSMYLCASSLGGTPGNTIYFGEGSWLTVV.

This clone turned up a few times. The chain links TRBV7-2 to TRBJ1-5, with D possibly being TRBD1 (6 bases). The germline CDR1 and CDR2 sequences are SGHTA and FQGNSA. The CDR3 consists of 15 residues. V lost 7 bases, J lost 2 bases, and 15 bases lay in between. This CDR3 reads CASTRGLPGNQPQHF. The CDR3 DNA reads TGTGCCAGCACCAGGGGTCTACCCGGCAATCAGCCCCAGCATTTT.

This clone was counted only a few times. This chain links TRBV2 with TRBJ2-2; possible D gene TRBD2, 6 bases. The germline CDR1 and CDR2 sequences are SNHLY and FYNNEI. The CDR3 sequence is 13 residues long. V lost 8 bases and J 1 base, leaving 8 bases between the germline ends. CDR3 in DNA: TGTGCCAGCGCGGGGCGGAACACCGGGGAGCTGTTTTTT. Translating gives CASAGRNTGELFF.

The CDR3 spells CASRPDRAVYGYTF. The CDR3 region has the DNA TGTGCCAGCAGGCCGGACAGGGCCGTCTATGGCTACACCTTC. This chain links TRBV27 with TRBJ1-2; 8 bases map to TRBD1. The CDR3 sequence is 14 residues long. The trim removed 6 bases at V and 4 bases at J, leaving 7 bases unmatched. Germline lookup yields CDR1 MNHEY and CDR2 SMNVEV (reference sequence).

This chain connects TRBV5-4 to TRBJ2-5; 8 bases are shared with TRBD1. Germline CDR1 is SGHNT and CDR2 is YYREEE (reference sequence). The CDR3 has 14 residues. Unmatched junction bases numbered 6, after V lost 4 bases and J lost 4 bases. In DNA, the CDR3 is TGTGCCAGCAGCGTCGACAGGGGACGAGAGACCCAGTACTTC. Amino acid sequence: CASSVDRGRETQYF.

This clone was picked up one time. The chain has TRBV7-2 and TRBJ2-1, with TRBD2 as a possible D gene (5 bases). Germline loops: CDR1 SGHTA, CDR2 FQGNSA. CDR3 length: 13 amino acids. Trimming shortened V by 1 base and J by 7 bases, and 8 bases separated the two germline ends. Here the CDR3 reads CASSLGPGNEQFF. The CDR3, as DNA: TGTGCCAGCAGCTTAGGTCCGGGGAATGAGCAGTTCTTC. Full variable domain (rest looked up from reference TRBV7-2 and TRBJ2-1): GAGVSQSPSNKVTEKGKDVELRCDPISGHTALYWYRQSLGQGLEFLIYFQGNSAPDKSGLPSDRFSAERTGGSVSTLTIQRTQQEDSAVYLCASSLGPGNEQFFGPGTRLTVL.